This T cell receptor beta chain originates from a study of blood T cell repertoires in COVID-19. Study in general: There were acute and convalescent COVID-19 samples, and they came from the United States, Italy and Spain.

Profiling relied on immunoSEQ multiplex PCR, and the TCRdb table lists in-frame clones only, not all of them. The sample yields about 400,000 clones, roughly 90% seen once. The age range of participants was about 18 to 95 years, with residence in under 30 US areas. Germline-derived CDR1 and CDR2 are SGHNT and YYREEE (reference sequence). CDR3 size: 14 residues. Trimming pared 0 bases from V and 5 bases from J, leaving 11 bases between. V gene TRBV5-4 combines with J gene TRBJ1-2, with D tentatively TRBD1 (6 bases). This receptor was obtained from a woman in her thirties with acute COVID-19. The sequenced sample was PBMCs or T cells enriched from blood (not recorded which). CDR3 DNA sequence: TGTGCCAGCAGCTTGGGGGGGACAAGTTATGGCTACACCTTC. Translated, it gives CASSLGGTSYGYTF.